This TCR beta chain was sequenced in a study of blood T cell repertoires in COVID-19. In the study overall: The United States, Italy and Spain supplied acute and convalescent COVID-19 samples. PBMCs, B-cell-depleted T cells, or T cells were the source of the cDNA or gDNA that made up the material.

The repertoire was sequenced with immunoSEQ multiplex PCR; TCRdb's copy has only in-frame clones and lacks some. The data show approximately 340,000 clones, with about 91% seen just once and roughly a tenth held by the top ten. CDR1 is MNHNY and CDR2 is SVGAGI in the germline V gene (reference sequence). The CDR3 is 15 residues long. V was pared by 5 bases and J by 5 bases, with 18 bases between. The TCR comes from a man aged 25 to 40 with COVID-19, enrolled during active disease. V usage is TRBV6-6 and J usage is TRBJ1-1; TRBD1 might be the D (5 bases). Specimen: peripheral blood. The CDR3 spells CASSPPAGRDTEAFF. The DNA of the CDR3 is TGTGCCAGCAGTCCCCCGGCAGGGAGGGATACTGAAGCTTTCTTT.